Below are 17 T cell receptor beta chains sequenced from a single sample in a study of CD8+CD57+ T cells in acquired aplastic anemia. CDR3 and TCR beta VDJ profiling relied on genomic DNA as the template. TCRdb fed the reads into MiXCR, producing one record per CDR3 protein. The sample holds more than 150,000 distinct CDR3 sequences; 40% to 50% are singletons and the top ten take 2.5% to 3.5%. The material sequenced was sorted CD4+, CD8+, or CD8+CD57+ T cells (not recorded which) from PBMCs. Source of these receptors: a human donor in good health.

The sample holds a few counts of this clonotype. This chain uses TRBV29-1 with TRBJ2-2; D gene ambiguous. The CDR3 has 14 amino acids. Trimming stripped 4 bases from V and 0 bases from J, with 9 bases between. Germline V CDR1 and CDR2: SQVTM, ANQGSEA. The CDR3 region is CSVGRGANTGELFF. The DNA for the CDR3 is TGCAGCGTTGGACGAGGTGCGAACACCGGGGAGCTGTTTTTT.

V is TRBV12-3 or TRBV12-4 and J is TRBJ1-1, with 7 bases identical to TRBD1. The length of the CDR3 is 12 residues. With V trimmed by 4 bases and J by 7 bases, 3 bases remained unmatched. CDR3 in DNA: TGTGCCAGCAGTTCAGGGACAGTTGAAGCTTTCTTT. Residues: CASSSGTVEAFF.

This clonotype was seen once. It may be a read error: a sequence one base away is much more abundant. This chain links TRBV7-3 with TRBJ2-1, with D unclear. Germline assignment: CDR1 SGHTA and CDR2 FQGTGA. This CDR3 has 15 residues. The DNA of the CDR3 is TGTGCCAGCAGCCAAGGACCGATCTCCTACAGTGAGCAGTTCTTC. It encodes CASSQGPISYSEQFF.

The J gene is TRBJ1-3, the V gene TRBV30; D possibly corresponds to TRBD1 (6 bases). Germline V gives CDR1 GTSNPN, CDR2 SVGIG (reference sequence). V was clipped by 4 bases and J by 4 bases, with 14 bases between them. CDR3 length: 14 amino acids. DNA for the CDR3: TGTGCCTGGATTCCGGGGGCTGGGGGAAACACCATATATTTT. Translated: CAWIPGAGGNTIYF.

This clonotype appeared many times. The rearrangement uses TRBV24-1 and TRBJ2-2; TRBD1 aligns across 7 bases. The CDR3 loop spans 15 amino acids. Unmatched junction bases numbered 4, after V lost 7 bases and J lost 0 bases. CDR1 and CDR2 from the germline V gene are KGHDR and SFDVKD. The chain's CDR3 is CATSKTGSNTGELFF. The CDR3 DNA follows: TGTGCCACCAGCAAGACAGGGTCGAACACCGGGGAGCTGTTTTTT.

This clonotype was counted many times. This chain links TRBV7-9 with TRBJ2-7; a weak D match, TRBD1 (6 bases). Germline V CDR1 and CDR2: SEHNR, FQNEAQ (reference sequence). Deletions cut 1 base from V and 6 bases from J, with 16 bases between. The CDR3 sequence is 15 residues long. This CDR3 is CASSLGAAGESEQYF. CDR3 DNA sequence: TGTGCCAGCAGCTTAGGGGCCGCAGGGGAGAGCGAGCAGTACTTC.

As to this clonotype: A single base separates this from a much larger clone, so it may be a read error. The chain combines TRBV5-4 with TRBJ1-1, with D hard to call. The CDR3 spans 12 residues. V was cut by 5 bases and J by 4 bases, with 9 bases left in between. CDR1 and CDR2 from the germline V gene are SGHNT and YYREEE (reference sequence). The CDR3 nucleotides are TGTGCCAGCAGAAACCTGAGCACTGAAGCTTTCTTT. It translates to CASRNLSTEAFF. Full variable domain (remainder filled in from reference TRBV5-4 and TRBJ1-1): ETGVTQSPTHLIKTRGQQVTLRCSSQSGHNTVSWYQQALGQGPQFIFQYYREEENGRGNFPPRFSGLQFPNYSSELNVNALELDDSALYLCASRNLSTEAFFGQGTRLTVV.

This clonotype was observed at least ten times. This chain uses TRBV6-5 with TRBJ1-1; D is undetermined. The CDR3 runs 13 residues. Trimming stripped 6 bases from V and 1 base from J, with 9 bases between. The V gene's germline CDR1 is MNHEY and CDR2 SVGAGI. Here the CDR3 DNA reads TGTGCCAGCAGCTCCCCTCGGAACACTGAAGCTTTCTTT. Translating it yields CASSSPRNTEAFF.

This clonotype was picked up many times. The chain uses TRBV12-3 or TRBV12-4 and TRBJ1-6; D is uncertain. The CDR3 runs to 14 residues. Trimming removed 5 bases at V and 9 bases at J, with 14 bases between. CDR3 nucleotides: TGTGCCAGCAGTCGAGACGGGGAGGCTTCACCCCTCCACTTT. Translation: CASSRDGEASPLHF.

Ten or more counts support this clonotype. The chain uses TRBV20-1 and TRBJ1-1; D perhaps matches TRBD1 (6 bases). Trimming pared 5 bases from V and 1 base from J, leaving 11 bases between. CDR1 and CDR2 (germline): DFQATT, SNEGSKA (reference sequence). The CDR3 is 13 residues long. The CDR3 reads CSAEDRQNTEAFF. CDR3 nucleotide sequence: TGCAGTGCTGAAGACAGGCAGAACACTGAAGCTTTCTTT.

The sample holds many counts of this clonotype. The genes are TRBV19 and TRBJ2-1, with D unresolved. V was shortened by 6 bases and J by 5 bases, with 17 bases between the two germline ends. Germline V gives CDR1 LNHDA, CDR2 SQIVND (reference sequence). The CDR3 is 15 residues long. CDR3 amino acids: CASSAQSLTNNEQFF. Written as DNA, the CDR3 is TGTGCCAGTAGCGCACAGTCTCTGACAAACAATGAGCAGTTCTTC. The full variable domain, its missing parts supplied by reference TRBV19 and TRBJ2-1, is DGGITQSPKYLFRKEGQNVTLSCEQNLNHDAMYWYRQDPGQGLRLIYYSQIVNDFQKGDIAEGYSVSREKKESFPLTVTSAQKNPTAFYLCASSAQSLTNNEQFFGPGTRLTVL.

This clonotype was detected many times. The CDR3 region is CATSDSRQGGYEQYF. The CDR3 DNA reads TGTGCCACCAGTGATTCCCGACAGGGGGGCTACGAGCAGTACTTC. V is TRBV24-1 and J is TRBJ2-7; 9 bases agree with TRBD1. The CDR3 runs 15 residues. The V gene end was trimmed by 2 bases and the J gene end by 3 bases; junction bases not matched to a gene: 4. Germline CDR1 and CDR2: KGHDR and SFDVKD.

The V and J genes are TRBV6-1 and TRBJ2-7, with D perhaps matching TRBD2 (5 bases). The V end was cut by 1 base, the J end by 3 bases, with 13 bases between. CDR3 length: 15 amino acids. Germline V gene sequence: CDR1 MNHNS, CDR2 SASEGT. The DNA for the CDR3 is TGTGCCAGCAGTGAAGGACTACTCGGCGTCTACGAGCAGTACTTC. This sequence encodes CASSEGLLGVYEQYF.

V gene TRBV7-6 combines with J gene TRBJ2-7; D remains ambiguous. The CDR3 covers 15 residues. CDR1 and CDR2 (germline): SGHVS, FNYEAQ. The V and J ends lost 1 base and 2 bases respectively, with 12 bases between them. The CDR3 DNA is TGTGCCAGCAGCTTAGGTCGCACTACGGCCTACGAGCAGTACTTC. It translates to CASSLGRTTAYEQYF.

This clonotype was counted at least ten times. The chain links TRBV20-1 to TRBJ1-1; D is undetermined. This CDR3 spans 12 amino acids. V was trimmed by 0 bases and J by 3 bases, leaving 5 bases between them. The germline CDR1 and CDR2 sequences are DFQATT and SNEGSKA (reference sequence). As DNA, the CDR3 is TGCAGTGCTAGAGATGACGACACTGAAGCTTTCTTT. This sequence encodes CSARDDDTEAFF.

The CDR3 DNA follows: TGTGCCATCAGGACTAGCGGGAGTGCGTACGAGCAGTACACTGAAGCTTTCTTT. Translating gives CAIRTSGSAYEQYTEAFF. This chain links TRBV10-3 with TRBJ1-1; D gene unclear. Trimming took 6 bases from V and 3 from J, leaving 26 bases between them. The germline gives CDR1 ENHRY, CDR2 SYGVKD. The CDR3 totals 18 residues.

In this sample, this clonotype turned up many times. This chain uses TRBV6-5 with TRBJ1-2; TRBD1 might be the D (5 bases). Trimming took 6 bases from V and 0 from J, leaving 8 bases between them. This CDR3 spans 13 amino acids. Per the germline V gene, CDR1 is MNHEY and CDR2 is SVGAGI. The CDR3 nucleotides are TGTGCCAGCAGCGACAGAGCTAACTATGGCTACACCTTC. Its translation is CASSDRANYGYTF.